The entry below gives a single TCR beta chain sequence along with its context. As yet, its antigen is unknown. Clones were read by immunoSEQ multiplex PCR, and TCRdb kept only the in-frame ones, dropping some. The data show roughly 29,000 clones, 90% seen once. The source of the sample is a study of OX40 agonist ivuxolimab in advanced cancers. Germline V lookup: CDR1 MNHEY, CDR2 SMNVEV (reference sequence). The CDR3 runs to 15 residues. V shed 6 bases, J shed 4 bases, and the junction held 9 bases outside the gene matches. General study findings and limits: Determination of antigen specificity was not performed for the expanded peripheral T cells.

Sequenced here: CD4+ or CD8+ T cells sorted from blood, sampled in a trial of the OX40 agonist ivuxolimab. The receptor's source is an adult with an advanced solid tumor such as melanoma, head and neck, liver or kidney cancer. The V gene is TRBV27, the J gene TRBJ2-5, with 9 positions matching TRBD1. The CDR3 here is CASRDLQGARETQYF. DNA for the CDR3: TGTGCCAGCAGGGACTTACAGGGGGCAAGAGAGACCCAGTACTTC.